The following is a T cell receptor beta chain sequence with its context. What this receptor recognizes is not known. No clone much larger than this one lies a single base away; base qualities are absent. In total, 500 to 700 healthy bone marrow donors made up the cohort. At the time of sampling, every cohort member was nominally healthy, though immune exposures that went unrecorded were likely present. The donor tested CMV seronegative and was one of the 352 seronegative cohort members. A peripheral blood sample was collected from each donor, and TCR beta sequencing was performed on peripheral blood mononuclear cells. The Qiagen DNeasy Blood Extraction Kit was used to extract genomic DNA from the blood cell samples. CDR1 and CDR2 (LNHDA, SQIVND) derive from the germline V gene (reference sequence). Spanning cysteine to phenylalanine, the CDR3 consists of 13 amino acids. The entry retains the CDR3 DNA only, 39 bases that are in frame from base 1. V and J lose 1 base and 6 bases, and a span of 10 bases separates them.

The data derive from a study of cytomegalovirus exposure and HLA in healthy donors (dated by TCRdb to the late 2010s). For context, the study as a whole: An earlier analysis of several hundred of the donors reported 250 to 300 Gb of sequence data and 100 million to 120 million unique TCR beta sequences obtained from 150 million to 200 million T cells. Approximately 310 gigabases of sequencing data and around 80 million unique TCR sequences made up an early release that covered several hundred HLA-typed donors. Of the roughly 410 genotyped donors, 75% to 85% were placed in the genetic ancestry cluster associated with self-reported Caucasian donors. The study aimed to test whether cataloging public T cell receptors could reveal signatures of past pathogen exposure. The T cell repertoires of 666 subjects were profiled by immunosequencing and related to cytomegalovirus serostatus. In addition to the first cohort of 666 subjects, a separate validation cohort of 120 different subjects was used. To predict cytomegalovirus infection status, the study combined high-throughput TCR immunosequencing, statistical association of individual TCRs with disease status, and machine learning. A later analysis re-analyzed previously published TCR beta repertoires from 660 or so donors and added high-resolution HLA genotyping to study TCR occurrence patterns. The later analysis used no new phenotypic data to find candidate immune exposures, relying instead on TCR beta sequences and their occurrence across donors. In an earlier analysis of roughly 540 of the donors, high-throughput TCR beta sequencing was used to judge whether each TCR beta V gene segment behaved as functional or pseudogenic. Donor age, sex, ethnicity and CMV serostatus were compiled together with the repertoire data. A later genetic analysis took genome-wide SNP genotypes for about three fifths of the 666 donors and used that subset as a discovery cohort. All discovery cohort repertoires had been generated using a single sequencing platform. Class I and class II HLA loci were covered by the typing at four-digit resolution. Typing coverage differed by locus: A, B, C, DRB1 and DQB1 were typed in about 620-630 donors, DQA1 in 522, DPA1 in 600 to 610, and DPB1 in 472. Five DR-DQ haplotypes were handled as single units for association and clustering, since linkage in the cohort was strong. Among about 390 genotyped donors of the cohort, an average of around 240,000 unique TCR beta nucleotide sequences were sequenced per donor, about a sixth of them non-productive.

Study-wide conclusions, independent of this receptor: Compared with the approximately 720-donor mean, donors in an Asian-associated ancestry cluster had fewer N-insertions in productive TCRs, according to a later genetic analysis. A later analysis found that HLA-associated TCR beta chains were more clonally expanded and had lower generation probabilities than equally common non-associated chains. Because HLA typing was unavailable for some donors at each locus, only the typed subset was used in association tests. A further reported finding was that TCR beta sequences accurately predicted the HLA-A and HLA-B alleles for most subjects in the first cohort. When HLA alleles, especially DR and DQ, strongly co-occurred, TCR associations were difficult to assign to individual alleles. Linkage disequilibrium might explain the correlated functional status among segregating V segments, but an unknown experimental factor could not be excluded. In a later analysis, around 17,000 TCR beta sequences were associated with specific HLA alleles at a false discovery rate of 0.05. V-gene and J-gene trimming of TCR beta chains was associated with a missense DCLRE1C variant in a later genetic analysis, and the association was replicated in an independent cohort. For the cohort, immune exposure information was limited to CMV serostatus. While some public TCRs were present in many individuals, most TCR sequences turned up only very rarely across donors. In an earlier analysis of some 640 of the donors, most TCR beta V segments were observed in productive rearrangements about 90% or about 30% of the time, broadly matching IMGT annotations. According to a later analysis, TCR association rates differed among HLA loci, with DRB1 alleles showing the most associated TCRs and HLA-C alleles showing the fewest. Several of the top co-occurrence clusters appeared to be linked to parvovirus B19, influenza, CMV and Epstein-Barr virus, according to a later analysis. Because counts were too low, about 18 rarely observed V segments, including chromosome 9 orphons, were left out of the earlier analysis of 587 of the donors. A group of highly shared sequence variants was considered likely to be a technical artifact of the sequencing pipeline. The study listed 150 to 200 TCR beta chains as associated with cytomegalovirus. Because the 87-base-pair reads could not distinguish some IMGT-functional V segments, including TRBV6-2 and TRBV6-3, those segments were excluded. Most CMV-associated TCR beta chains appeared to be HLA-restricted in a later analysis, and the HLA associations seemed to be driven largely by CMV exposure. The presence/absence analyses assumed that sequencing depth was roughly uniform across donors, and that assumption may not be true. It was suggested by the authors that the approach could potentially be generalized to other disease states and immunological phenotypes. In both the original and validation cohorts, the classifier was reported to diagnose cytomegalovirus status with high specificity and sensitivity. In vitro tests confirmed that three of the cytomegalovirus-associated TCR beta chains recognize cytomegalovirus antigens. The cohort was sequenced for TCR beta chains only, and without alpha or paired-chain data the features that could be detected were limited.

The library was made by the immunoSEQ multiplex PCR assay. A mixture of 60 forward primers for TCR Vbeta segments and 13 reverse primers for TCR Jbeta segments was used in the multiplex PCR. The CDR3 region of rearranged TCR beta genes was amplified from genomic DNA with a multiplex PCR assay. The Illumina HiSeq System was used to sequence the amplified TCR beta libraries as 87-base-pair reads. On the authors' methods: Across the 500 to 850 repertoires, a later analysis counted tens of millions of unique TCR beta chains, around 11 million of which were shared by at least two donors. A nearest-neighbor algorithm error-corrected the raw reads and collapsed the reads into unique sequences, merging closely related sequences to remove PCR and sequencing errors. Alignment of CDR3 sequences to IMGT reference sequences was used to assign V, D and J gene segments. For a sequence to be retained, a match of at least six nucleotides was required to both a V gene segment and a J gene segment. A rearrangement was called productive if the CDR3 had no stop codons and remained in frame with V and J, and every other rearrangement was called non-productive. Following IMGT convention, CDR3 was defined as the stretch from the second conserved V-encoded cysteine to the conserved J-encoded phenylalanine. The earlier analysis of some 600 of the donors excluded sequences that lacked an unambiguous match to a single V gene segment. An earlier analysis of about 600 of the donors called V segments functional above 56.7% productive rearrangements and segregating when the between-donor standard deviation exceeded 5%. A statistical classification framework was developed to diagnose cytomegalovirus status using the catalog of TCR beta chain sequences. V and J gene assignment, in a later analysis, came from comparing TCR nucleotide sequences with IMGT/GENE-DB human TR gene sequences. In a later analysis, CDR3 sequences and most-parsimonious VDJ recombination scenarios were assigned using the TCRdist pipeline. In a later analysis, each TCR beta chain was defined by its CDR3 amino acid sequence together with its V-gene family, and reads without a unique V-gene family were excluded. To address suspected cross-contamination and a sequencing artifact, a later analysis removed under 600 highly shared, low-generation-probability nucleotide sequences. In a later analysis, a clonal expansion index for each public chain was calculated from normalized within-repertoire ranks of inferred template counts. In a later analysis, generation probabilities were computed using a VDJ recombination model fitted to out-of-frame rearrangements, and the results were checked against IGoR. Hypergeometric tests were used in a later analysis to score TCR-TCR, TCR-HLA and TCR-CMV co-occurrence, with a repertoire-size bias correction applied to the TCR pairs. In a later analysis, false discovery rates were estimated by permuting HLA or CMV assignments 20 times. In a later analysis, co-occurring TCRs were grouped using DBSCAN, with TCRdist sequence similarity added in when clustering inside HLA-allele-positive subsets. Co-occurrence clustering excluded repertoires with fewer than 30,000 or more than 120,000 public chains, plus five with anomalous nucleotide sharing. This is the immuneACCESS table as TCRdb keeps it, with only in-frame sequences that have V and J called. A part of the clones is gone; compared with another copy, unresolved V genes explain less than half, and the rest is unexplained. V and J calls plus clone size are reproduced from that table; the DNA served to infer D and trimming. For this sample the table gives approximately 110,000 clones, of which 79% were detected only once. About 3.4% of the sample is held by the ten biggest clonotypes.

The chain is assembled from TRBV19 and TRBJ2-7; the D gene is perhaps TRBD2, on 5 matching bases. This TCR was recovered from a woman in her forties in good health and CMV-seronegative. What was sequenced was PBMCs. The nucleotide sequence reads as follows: TGTGCCAGTAGTATAGCGGAGGACTTCGAGCAGTACTTC. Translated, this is CASSIAEDFEQYF.